This paragraph reports one T cell receptor beta chain. This specimen belongs to a study of blood T cell repertoires in COVID-19. The overall study: The study drew acute and convalescent COVID-19 samples from the United States, Italy and Spain. Sources were T cells, B-cell-depleted T cells, or PBMCs; the material itself was cDNA or gDNA.

In the authors' methods: It was from reference gene primer amplification that nucleated cell counts were estimated. The assay was immunoSEQ multiplex PCR, and TCRdb's table has in-frame clones only and misses some. That table is the source of V, J and clone size, and D and trimming were worked out from the DNA. This table holds roughly 280,000 clones, approximately 91% found once. V lost 5 bases, J lost 4 bases, and 8 bases stayed unmatched. There are 14 residues in the CDR3. Germline assignment: CDR1 PRHDT and CDR2 FYEKMQ (reference sequence). The receptor was derived from a man aged 45-65 years with acute or convalescent COVID-19. The sequencing sample was made of peripheral blood. The gene calls are TRBV13 and TRBJ2-7; 7 bases agree with TRBD1. DNA of the CDR3: TGTGCCAGCAGCCCCACGCCGACAGGGTACGAGCAGTACTTC. This sequence encodes CASSPTPTGYEQYF. The whole variable domain, filled in from reference TRBV13 and TRBJ2-7, reads AAGVIQSPRHLIKEKRETATLKCYPIPRHDTVYWYQQGPGQDPQFLISFYEKMQSDKGSIPDRFSAQQFSDYHSELNMSSLELGDSALYFCASSPTPTGYEQYFGPGTRLTVT.